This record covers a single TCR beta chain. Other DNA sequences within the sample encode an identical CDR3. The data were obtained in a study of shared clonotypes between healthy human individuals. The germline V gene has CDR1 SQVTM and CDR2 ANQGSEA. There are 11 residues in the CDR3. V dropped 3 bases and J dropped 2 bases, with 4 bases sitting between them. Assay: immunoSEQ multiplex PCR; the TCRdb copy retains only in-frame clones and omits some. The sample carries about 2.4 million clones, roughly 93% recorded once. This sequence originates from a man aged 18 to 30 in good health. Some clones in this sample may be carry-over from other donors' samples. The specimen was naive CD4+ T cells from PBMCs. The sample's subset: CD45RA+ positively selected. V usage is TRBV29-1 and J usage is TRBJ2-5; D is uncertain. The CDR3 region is CSVEAQETQYF. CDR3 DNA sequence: TGCAGCGTTGAGGCGCAAGAGACCCAGTACTTC.